This TCR beta chain was captured by sequencing in a study of cytomegalovirus exposure and HLA in healthy donors. The PCR used 60 Vbeta and 13 Jbeta primers. Some clones are missing from TCRdb's copy, which holds only in-frame ones; the method was immunoSEQ multiplex PCR. The table has around 160,000 clones, approximately 71% seen once. This clone came up a few times. The CDR3 covers 16 residues. V trimming: 5 bases; J trimming: 8 bases; junction bases outside the gene matches: 12. Germline-derived CDR1 and CDR2 are SGHTA and FQGNSA. V is TRBV7-2 and J is TRBJ1-2; TRBD1 matches at 12 bases. This sequence originates from a man aged 45-65 years in good health and CMV-seronegative. Sequencing was performed on PBMCs. This CDR3 is CASSIIPGQGADGYTF. CDR3 bases: TGTGCCAGCAGCATTATACCGGGACAGGGGGCAGACGGCTACACCTTC.